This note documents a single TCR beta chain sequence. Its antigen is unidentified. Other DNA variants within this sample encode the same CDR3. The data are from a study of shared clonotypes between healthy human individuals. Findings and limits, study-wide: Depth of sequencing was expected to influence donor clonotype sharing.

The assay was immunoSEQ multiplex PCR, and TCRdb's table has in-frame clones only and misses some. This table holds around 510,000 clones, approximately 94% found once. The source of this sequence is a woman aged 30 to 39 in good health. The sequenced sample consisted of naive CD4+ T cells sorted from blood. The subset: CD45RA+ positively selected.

CDR3 residues: CASSLGLAVTDTQYF. In DNA, the CDR3 is TGTGCCAGCAGCTTGGGACTAGCGGTCACAGATACGCAGTATTTT. The chain combines TRBV7-7 with TRBJ2-3; 11 positions agree with TRBD2. CDR1 SSHAT and CDR2 FNYEAQ come from the germline V gene (reference sequence). This CDR3 has 15 amino acids. The ends lost 3 bases at V and 2 bases at J; junction bases unmatched: 1.